The 26 T cell receptor beta chains reported below all come from one sample, sequenced in a study of blood T cell repertoires in COVID-19. Sequencing used immunoSEQ multiplex PCR; TCRdb keeps in-frame clones, though not all of them. The table includes 250,000 to 300,000 clones, around 88% detected once. Specimen: peripheral blood. Receptor source: a man older than 75 with acute or convalescent COVID-19.

This clone has a handful of counts. The chain combines TRBV9 with TRBJ1-6; D call uncertain. Germline V gene lookup returns CDR1 SGDLS and CDR2 YYNGEE. With 3 bases removed from V and 10 bases from J, the gap between germline ends came to 11 bases. The CDR3 is made up of 13 amino acids. CDR3 in DNA: TGTGCCAGCAGCGCTACCGAGCACTCACCCCTCCACTTT. Its protein is CASSATEHSPLHF.

This clone showed up just once. The DNA for the CDR3 is TGTGCCAGCTCAGCTAGCGGGGGTCGCAATGAGCAGTTCTTC. Protein product: CASSASGGRNEQFF. The chain employs TRBV18 and TRBJ2-1; 10 bases match TRBD2. V lost 5 bases, J lost 6 bases, and 4 bases stayed unmatched. Germline-derived CDR1 and CDR2 are KGHSH and LQKENI. The CDR3 runs 14 residues.

The J gene is TRBJ1-5, the V gene TRBV19; TRBD1 is a possible D gene (6 bases). Germline lookup yields CDR1 LNHDA and CDR2 SQIVND (reference sequence). CDR3 length: 16 residues. V was shortened by 6 bases and J by 3 bases, with 18 bases between the two germline ends. CDR3 protein: CASRTQGGQDNQPQHF. DNA of the CDR3: TGTGCCAGTAGGACACAGGGTGGCCAGGACAATCAGCCCCAGCATTTT.

The chain carries TRBV2 and TRBJ2-5; TRBD2 is a possible D gene (5 bases). Germline CDR1 is SNHLY and CDR2 is FYNNEI. V was shortened by 3 bases and J by 1 base, with 9 bases between the two germline ends. This CDR3 has 14 residues. The chain's CDR3 is CASSDRRGQETQYF. The CDR3 region has the DNA TGTGCCAGCAGTGACAGACGGGGCCAAGAGACCCAGTACTTC.

The chain links TRBV6-5 to TRBJ2-7; no clear D gene. Looked up from germline, CDR1 is MNHEY and CDR2 is SVGAGI. V lost 0 bases to trimming and J lost 3 bases, with 9 bases between them. The CDR3 runs 14 residues. The CDR3 reads CASSYSTQYYEQYF. CDR3 nucleotides: TGTGCCAGCAGTTACTCGACACAGTACTACGAGCAGTACTTC.

The rearrangement joins TRBV7-9 to TRBJ1-2; no definite D call. Per the germline V gene, CDR1 is SEHNR and CDR2 is FQNEAQ (reference sequence). The length of the CDR3 is 12 residues. Trimming took 3 bases from V and 3 from J, leaving 5 bases between them. CDR3 sequence (DNA): TGTGCCAGCAGCTTGTCTTACTATGGCTACACCTTC. Translated, it gives CASSLSYYGYTF.

The V and J genes are TRBV19 and TRBJ2-1; D might be TRBD2 (5 bases). Between the trimmed V and J ends, which lost 3 bases and 9 bases, there was a span of 12 bases. This CDR3 has 13 amino acids. The germline CDR1 and CDR2 sequences are LNHDA and SQIVND (reference sequence). The CDR3 here is CASSILAGREQFF. CDR3 nucleotide sequence: TGTGCCAGTAGTATCCTAGCCGGGCGTGAGCAGTTCTTC. The full variable domain, completed using reference TRBV19 and TRBJ2-1, is DGGITQSPKYLFRKEGQNVTLSCEQNLNHDAMYWYRQDPGQGLRLIYYSQIVNDFQKGDIAEGYSVSREKKESFPLTVTSAQKNPTAFYLCASSILAGREQFFGPGTRLTVL.

This clone appeared once. This rearrangement joins TRBV28 to TRBJ1-5; D call uncertain. The V end was cut by 1 base, the J end by 11 bases, with 15 bases between. Germline CDR1 MDHEN, CDR2 SYDVKM. CDR3 size: 14 residues. The CDR3 DNA sequence: TGTGCCAGCAGTTTATTACCAGGTCTTTTGGCCCAGCATTTT. This encodes CASSLLPGLLAQHF.

The gene calls are TRBV5-5 and TRBJ2-3; TRBD1 agrees at 9 bases. Per germline, CDR1 SGHKS and CDR2 YYEKEE (reference sequence). Trimming took 1 base from V and 0 from J; bases not matched to a gene: 6. The CDR3 runs to 17 residues. The CDR3 reads CASSLYRTGASTDTQYF. CDR3 sequence (DNA): TGTGCCAGCAGCTTGTACCGGACAGGGGCTAGCACAGATACGCAGTATTTT.

This chain connects TRBV30 to TRBJ2-1, with TRBD2 identical over 16 bases. This CDR3 is 18 amino acids long. Germline-derived CDR1 and CDR2 are GTSNPN and SVGIG (reference sequence). The V and J ends lost 1 base and 7 bases, in that order; junction bases with no gene match: 10. CDR3 residues: CAWSGLGTSGGAENEQFF. DNA for the CDR3: TGTGCCTGGAGTGGCCTCGGGACTAGCGGGGGGGCTGAGAATGAGCAGTTCTTC.

The chain is built from TRBV28 and TRBJ2-5, with D tentatively TRBD2 (6 bases). V was cut by 6 bases and J by 1 base, with 15 bases left in between. The CDR3 totals 15 residues. Germline V gene data show CDR1 as MDHEN and CDR2 as SYDVKM. The CDR3 sequence is CASRTRPGVQETQYF. The CDR3 bases are TGTGCCAGCAGGACTCGACCGGGGGTCCAAGAGACCCAGTACTTC.

This clone was counted between two and nine times. The rearrangement uses TRBV30 and TRBJ2-1; TRBD1 is a possible D gene (5 bases). V lost 0 bases and J 8 bases, leaving 17 bases between the germline ends. This CDR3 contains 15 residues. Per the germline V gene, CDR1 is GTSNPN and CDR2 is SVGIG (reference sequence). The CDR3 nucleotides read TGTGCCTGGAGTGTAGCCCCTAAAAGCAGGGATGAGCAGTTCTTC. It specifies CAWSVAPKSRDEQFF.

This clone was seen a handful of times. This rearrangement joins TRBV6-5 to TRBJ2-7; TRBD1 is a possible D gene (6 bases). The CDR3 spans 13 residues. Deletions cut 6 bases from V and 2 bases from J, with 11 bases between. Germline CDR1 MNHEY, CDR2 SVGAGI. As DNA, the CDR3 is TGTGCCAGCAGGACAGGACCAACCTACGAGCAGTACTTC. It encodes CASRTGPTYEQYF.

The J gene is TRBJ1-5, the V gene TRBV27; no definite D call. V lost 0 bases, J lost 5 bases, and 8 bases lay in between. The CDR3 covers 14 residues. The germline gives CDR1 MNHEY, CDR2 SMNVEV (reference sequence). CDR3 sequence reads: CASSLSSLYQPQHF. CDR3 in DNA: TGTGCCAGCAGTTTATCGTCACTTTATCAGCCCCAGCATTTT.

This clone was seen only once. The CDR3 is CATSKGLAGFSYEQYF. The CDR3 DNA sequence: TGTGCCACCAGCAAGGGACTAGCGGGATTCTCCTACGAGCAGTACTTC. The chain is built from TRBV15 and TRBJ2-7, with TRBD2 identical over 13 bases. Germline CDR1 is LNHNV and CDR2 is YYDKDF (reference sequence). V shed 4 bases, J shed 0 bases, and the junction held 3 bases outside the gene matches. The CDR3 is 16 amino acids.

This rearrangement joins TRBV28 to TRBJ2-3, with 8 bases identical to TRBD1. The germline V gene encodes CDR1 MDHEN and CDR2 SYDVKM. V was clipped by 7 bases and J by 4 bases; unmatched bases: 10. The CDR3 sequence is 15 residues long. In DNA form, the CDR3 reads TGTGCCAGCACTAATCAGGGGGCGCGGGCAGATACGCAGTATTTT. Translated, it gives CASTNQGARADTQYF.

This clone was observed once. As DNA, the CDR3 is TGTGCCAGCAGCCAATCTAGCCGAGTAAACGAGCAGTACTTC. Translation gives CASSQSSRVNEQYF. V and J are TRBV3-1 (or the pseudogene TRBV3-2) and TRBJ2-7; weak D call: TRBD2 (5 bases). Trimming pared 2 bases from V and 5 bases from J, leaving 13 bases between. Germline assignment: CDR1 LGHDT and CDR2 YNNKEL (reference sequence). The CDR3 runs 14 residues.

The chain combines TRBV6-5 with TRBJ1-2, with D perhaps TRBD1 (5 bases). The CDR3 covers 15 residues. Germline CDR1 reads MNHEY; CDR2 reads SVGAGI. Trimming removed 7 bases from V and 4 bases from J, with 19 bases in between. CDR3 nucleotide sequence: TGTGCCAGCATCGGGGGACGGGGACGGGCCTATGGCTACACCTTC. It codes for CASIGGRGRAYGYTF.

The J gene is TRBJ2-1, the V gene TRBV5-1; D perhaps matches TRBD2 (5 bases). CDR1 and CDR2 (germline): SGHRS, YFSETQ. V was cut by 1 base and J by 9 bases, with 14 bases left in between. CDR3 size: 14 residues. In DNA, the CDR3 is TGCGCCAGCAGCTTGCTAACTAGTCCCGTTGAGCAGTTCTTC. This sequence encodes CASSLLTSPVEQFF. The full variable domain, with the rest looked up from reference TRBV5-1 and TRBJ2-1, is KAGVTQTPRYLIKTRGQQVTLSCSPISGHRSVSWYQQTPGQGLQFLFEYFSETQRNKGNFPGRFSGRQFSNSRSEMNVSTLELGDSALYLCASSLLTSPVEQFFGPGTRLTVL.

DNA of the CDR3: TGTGCCACCCCCAAGATATCGGGGGGGAAATCTACCTACGAGCAGTACTTC. This sequence encodes CATPKISGGKSTYEQYF. The chain recombines TRBV25-1 with TRBJ2-7; TRBD2 agrees at 8 bases. CDR3 length equals 17 residues. Per germline, CDR1 MGHDK and CDR2 SYGVNS. Trimming cost V 10 bases and J 2 bases; bases outside gene matches: 19.

The chain uses TRBV19 and TRBJ2-3, with 9 bases fitting TRBD2. Germline V CDR1 and CDR2: LNHDA, SQIVND (reference sequence). V was clipped by 5 bases and J by 2 bases; unmatched bases: 11. This CDR3 is 17 amino acids long. The CDR3: CASSVGVAGDNTDTQYF. CDR3 DNA: TGTGCCAGTAGTGTAGGGGTAGCGGGGGATAACACAGATACGCAGTATTTT.

The chain has TRBV24-1 and TRBJ2-7; D gene ambiguous. This CDR3 region has 13 residues. Trimming took off 5 bases at V and 0 bases at J, with 7 bases between the two ends. The germline V gene encodes CDR1 KGHDR and CDR2 SFDVKD. The chain's CDR3 is CATSGGTSYEQYF. CDR3 sequence (DNA): TGTGCCACCAGTGGAGGCACCTCCTACGAGCAGTACTTC.

In regard to this clone: This specimen includes other DNA sequences encoding the same CDR3. J is TRBJ1-2 and V is TRBV5-1; 7 bases fit TRBD1. This CDR3 has 13 amino acids. V lost 4 bases and J lost 4; bases outside the gene matches: 4. Germline V gene sequence: CDR1 SGHRS, CDR2 YFSETQ. CDR3 DNA sequence: TGCGCCAGCAGCCGGGACAGTAGCTATGGCTACACCTTC. Translation: CASSRDSSYGYTF.

V and J are TRBV3-1 (or the pseudogene TRBV3-2) and TRBJ2-3; 7 bases fit TRBD2. The CDR3 spans 14 residues. The ends lost 4 bases at V and 0 bases at J; junction bases unmatched: 1. CDR1 LGHDT and CDR2 YNNKEL come from the germline V gene (reference sequence). DNA for the CDR3: TGTGCCAGCAGCCTCGGGAGGAGCACAGATACGCAGTATTTT. This sequence encodes CASSLGRSTDTQYF.

The genes are TRBV7-2 and TRBJ2-1; 9 bases are shared with TRBD2. The CDR3 consists of 15 residues. Germline CDR1 and CDR2: SGHTA and FQGNSA. V lost 2 bases to trimming and J lost 7 bases; unmatched junction nucleotides: 6. CDR3 in amino acids: CASSLWSSGVNEQFF. For the CDR3, the DNA is TGTGCCAGCAGCTTATGGTCTAGCGGGGTAAATGAGCAGTTCTTC. The variable domain in full, completed from reference TRBV7-2 and TRBJ2-1, reads GAGVSQSPSNKVTEKGKDVELRCDPISGHTALYWYRQSLGQGLEFLIYFQGNSAPDKSGLPSDRFSAERTGGSVSTLTIQRTQQEDSAVYLCASSLWSSGVNEQFFGPGTRLTVL.

This chain joins TRBV24-1 and TRBJ1-1, with D perhaps matching TRBD1 (5 bases). Germline values: CDR1 KGHDR, CDR2 SFDVKD. V was pared by 7 bases and J by 5 bases, with 16 bases between. The CDR3 sequence is 14 residues long. CDR3 region: CATSAARGGTEAFF. The DNA for the CDR3 is TGTGCCACCAGCGCGGCGAGGGGAGGGACTGAAGCTTTCTTT.